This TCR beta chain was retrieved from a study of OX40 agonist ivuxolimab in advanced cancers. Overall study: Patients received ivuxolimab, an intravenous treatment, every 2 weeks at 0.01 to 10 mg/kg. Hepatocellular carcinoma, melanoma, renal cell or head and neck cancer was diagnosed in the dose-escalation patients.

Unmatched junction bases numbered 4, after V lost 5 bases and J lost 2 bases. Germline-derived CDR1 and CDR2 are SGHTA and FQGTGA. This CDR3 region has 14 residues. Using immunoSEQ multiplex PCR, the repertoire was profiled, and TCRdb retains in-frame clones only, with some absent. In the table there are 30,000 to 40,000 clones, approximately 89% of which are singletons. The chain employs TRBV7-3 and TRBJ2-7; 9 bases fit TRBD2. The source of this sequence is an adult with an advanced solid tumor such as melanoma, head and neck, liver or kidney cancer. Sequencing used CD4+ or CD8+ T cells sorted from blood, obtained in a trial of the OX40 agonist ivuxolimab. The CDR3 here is CASSQLAGPYEQYF. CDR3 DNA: TGTGCCAGCAGCCAACTAGCGGGCCCCTACGAGCAGTACTTC.